A selection of T cell receptor beta chains follows, all from one sample in a study of cytomegalovirus exposure and HLA in healthy donors. Sequencing was performed with immunoSEQ multiplex PCR; in TCRdb, only in-frame clones are kept and a portion is missing. Here the sample spans about 180,000 clones, around 80% being singletons. Input material: PBMCs. The source of these receptors is a woman aged 45-65 years in good health and CMV-seropositive. CDR3s include the opening cysteine and the closing phenylalanine or tryptophan. A D gene is named only where the DNA matches it firmly. Clone size, where shown, is once, few, many, or a class for clones that have expanded.

V	size	D	J	CDR3	DNA
TRBV25-1	once	-	TRBJ1-3	CASGSADSF	TGTGCCAGCGGGTCCGCGGACTCTTTT
TRBV11-1	-	TRBD1	TRBJ2-5	CASSPTAAGGSETQYF	TGTGCCAGCAGCCCTACGGCGGCAGGGGGCTCAGAGACCCAGTACTTC
TRBV27	-	-	TRBJ2-7	CASSLQGTYEQYF	TGTGCCAGCAGTTTACAGGGGACCTACGAGCAGTACTTC
TRBV7-2	-	TRBD2	TRBJ2-6	CASSLAAGNSGANVLTF	TGTGCCAGCAGCTTAGCAGCGGGGAACTCTGGGGCCAACGTCCTGACTTTC
TRBV7-9	-	-	TRBJ2-2	CSSSLEEGLKTGELFF	TGTTCCAGCAGCTTAGAAGAGGGCCTGAAAACCGGGGAGCTGTTTTTT
TRBV28	few	TRBD2	TRBJ2-2	CASSLVGGVFF	TGTGCCAGCAGTCTGGTCGGGGGGGTGTTTTTT
TRBV7-9	-	-	TRBJ1-1	CASSLGLDTRGDTEAFF	TGTGCCAGCAGCTTAGGGTTGGATACACGGGGGGACACTGAAGCTTTCTTT
TRBV5-1	few	-	TRBJ2-3	CASSLALGGADTQYF	TGCGCCAGCAGCTTGGCCCTAGGAGGGGCAGATACGCAGTATTTT
TRBV28	-	TRBD1	TRBJ1-1	CASSSSRTGPWTEAFF	TGTGCCAGCAGTTCCTCCCGGACAGGCCCGTGGACTGAAGCTTTCTTT
TRBV28	few	-	TRBJ1-5	CASSSPSTTQPQHF	TGTGCCAGCAGTTCCCCTAGTACTACCCAGCCCCAGCATTTT
TRBV5-1	-	-	TRBJ1-4	CASSGVVGTTNEKLFF	TGCGCCAGCAGCGGGGTCGTCGGGACAACTAATGAAAAACTGTTTTTT
TRBV28	-	TRBD1	TRBJ2-7	CASSTGGSYEQYF	TGTGCCAGTTCGACAGGGGGCTCCTACGAGCAGTACTTC
TRBV19	-	-	TRBJ1-5	CAEGTETYSNQPQHF	TGTGCCGAGGGCACCGAGACGTATAGCAATCAGCCCCAGCATTTT
TRBV5-1	-	-	TRBJ1-5	CASSLGTTGQPQHF	TGCGCCAGCAGCTTGGGGACTACTGGACAGCCCCAGCATTTT
TRBV7-2	-	TRBD1	TRBJ2-7	CASSSAGTVTYEQYF	TGTGCCAGCAGCTCAGCCGGGACAGTTACCTACGAGCAGTACTTC
TRBV4-3	once	TRBD2	TRBJ2-3	CASSQASGTTFTDTQYF	TGCGCCAGCAGCCAAGCCTCTGGGACTACCTTCACAGATACGCAGTATTTT
TRBV29-1	few	-	TRBJ1-1	CSGKAGDTNTEAFF	TGCAGCGGAAAAGCTGGGGACACGAACACTGAAGCTTTCTTT
TRBV19	-	-	TRBJ1-5	CASTVDIHQPQHF	TGTGCCAGCACGGTAGACATCCATCAGCCCCAGCATTTT
TRBV27	-	TRBD1	TRBJ1-5	CASRDRPNQPQHF	TGTGCCAGCAGGGACAGGCCGAATCAGCCCCAGCATTTT
TRBV5-4	-	-	TRBJ1-1	CASSPWKKGLLNTEAFF	TGTGCCAGCAGCCCATGGAAGAAGGGGTTACTGAACACTGAAGCTTTCTTT
TRBV7-9	-	-	TRBJ1-1	CASSLREDTEAFF	TGTGCCAGCAGCTTGAGGGAGGACACTGAAGCTTTCTTT
TRBV7-2	-	-	TRBJ2-1	CASSLEAGRPYNEQFF	TGTGCCAGCAGCTTAGAGGCCGGGAGACCCTACAATGAGCAGTTCTTC
TRBV28	-	TRBD2	TRBJ2-7	CASSETGLAGGLEQYF	TGTGCCAGCAGTGAAACGGGACTAGCGGGAGGGCTCGAGCAGTACTTC
TRBV19	-	-	TRBJ1-6	CASSLLGRGEGSPLHF	TGTGCCAGTAGCCTCTTAGGGAGGGGCGAGGGATCACCCCTCCACTTT
TRBV4-1	-	TRBD2	TRBJ2-7	CASSTGTIPPLNEQYF	TGCGCCAGCAGCACCGGGACTATACCCCCCTTGAACGAGCAGTACTTC
TRBV18	-	TRBD1	TRBJ2-2	CASSSSGQGANGELFF	TGTGCCAGCTCTTCAAGCGGACAGGGGGCGAACGGGGAGCTGTTTTTT
TRBV7-2	-	-	TRBJ2-7	CASSPSSGTGEQYF	TGTGCCAGCAGCCCCTCGTCGGGTACGGGCGAGCAGTACTTC
TRBV9	once	-	TRBJ1-1	CASSVRGDTEAFF	TGTGCCAGCAGCGTACGGGGGGACACTGAAGCTTTCTTT
TRBV4-3	few	TRBD1	TRBJ2-7	CASSPGQGRDEQYF	TGCGCCAGCAGCCCCGGACAGGGACGGGACGAGCAGTACTTC
TRBV30	-	TRBD2	TRBJ2-1	CAWSRGGIRDNEQFF	TGTGCCTGGAGTCGGGGAGGGATTAGGGACAATGAGCAGTTCTTC
TRBV5-1	once	-	TRBJ2-1	CASSLGGVWDEQFF	TGCGCCAGCAGCTTGGGCGGGGTGTGGGATGAGCAGTTCTTC
TRBV28	-	-	TRBJ2-1	CASSWSGLNNEQFF	TGTGCCAGCAGTTGGAGTGGACTGAACAATGAGCAGTTCTTC
TRBV28	-	-	TRBJ1-3	CASRAGQPGNTIYF	TGTGCCAGCAGAGCGGGACAACCTGGAAACACCATATATTTT
TRBV4-3	-	TRBD2	TRBJ2-1	CASSQLAGVGTYNEQFF	TGCGCCAGCAGCCAACTAGCGGGAGTGGGGACCTACAATGAGCAGTTCTTC
TRBV5-8	-	-	TRBJ1-2	CASSLYSTF	TGTGCCAGCAGCTTGTACAGCACCTTC
TRBV6-1	-	-	TRBJ1-1	CASSYQNTEAFF	TGTGCCAGCAGCTATCAGAACACTGAAGCTTTCTTT
TRBV5-1	-	-	TRBJ2-1	CASSLRGQEVDEQFF	TGCGCCAGCAGCTTGAGGGGCCAAGAGGTCGATGAGCAGTTCTTC
TRBV18	-	TRBD1	TRBJ2-7	CASSSPGQGYEQYF	TGTGCCAGCTCCTCACCGGGACAGGGTTACGAGCAGTACTTC
TRBV19	-	TRBD1	TRBJ2-5	CASRDRGQGQYF	TGTGCCAGTAGGGACAGGGGGCAGGGCCAGTACTTC
TRBV5-4	-	TRBD2	TRBJ2-5	CASSLFRASGGQETQYF	TGTGCCAGCAGCTTGTTTAGGGCTAGCGGGGGCCAAGAGACCCAGTACTTC
TRBV9	-	-	TRBJ1-6	CASSVAGSSYNSPLHF	TGTGCCAGCAGCGTAGCCGGGAGCTCCTATAATTCACCCCTCCACTTT